This T cell receptor (beta chain) was observed in a study of T cell repertoires in cytomegalovirus infection. Study as a whole: The public TCR beta signatures pointed to both CMV infection and matching HLA type. Overall study findings and caveats: Identification of carriers of CMV plus the relevant HLA was achieved through cumulative public TCR beta family frequency. The ex vivo response was dominated by HLA-C-restricted CMV-specific TCR beta clonotypes.

Comments on this clonotype: The target antigen is unknown.

The CDR3 consists of 15 residues. The V gene end was trimmed by 5 bases and the J gene end by 4 bases; junction bases not matched to a gene: 8. Germline V CDR1 and CDR2: MDHEN, SYDVKM. TCRdb passed the reads through MiXCR, listing each CDR3 protein once. The table has about 180,000 distinct CDR3 sequences, about a sixth seen once. Sequencing was done on a sample of CD8+ T cells from PBMCs. The clonotype comes from a human donor in good health (CMV status not recorded). Some clones in this sample may be carry-over from other donors' samples. The chain recombines TRBV28 with TRBJ2-5; the match to TRBD1 covers 9 bases. This CDR3 is CASSPRTGESETQYF. As DNA, the CDR3 is TGTGCCAGCAGTCCACGGACAGGGGAATCAGAGACCCAGTACTTC. Full variable domain (outside the CDR3, taken from reference TRBV28 and TRBJ2-5): DVKVTQSSRYLVKRTGEKVFLECVQDMDHENMFWYRQDPGLGLRLIYFSYDVKMKEKGDIPEGYSVSREKKERFSLILESASTNQTSMYLCASSPRTGESETQYFGPGTRLLVL.